This T cell receptor beta chain was sequenced in a study of blood T cell repertoires in COVID-19. Across the study: Both acute and convalescent COVID-19 samples were obtained from the United States, Italy and Spain.

Per the study methods: Researchers report that nucleated cell counts were estimated from reference gene primer amplification. Assay: immunoSEQ multiplex PCR; the TCRdb copy retains only in-frame clones and omits some. V, J and clone size reflect that table, while D and trimming were determined from the DNA. The sample has about 130,000 clones; about 79% are singletons. Germline V CDR1 and CDR2: SGHDN, FVKESK. The junction had 11 bases not matched to a gene; V was cut back by 3 bases and J by 3 bases. The CDR3 spans 16 residues. This chain links TRBV14 with TRBJ2-7; TRBD1 aligns across 7 bases. Input material: peripheral blood. The receptor comes from a woman older than 75 with acute or convalescent COVID-19. This CDR3 reads CASSQIPTGMNYEQYF. The CDR3 DNA reads TGTGCCAGCAGCCAGATACCGACAGGGATGAACTACGAGCAGTACTTC.